The clone carrying this T cell receptor (beta chain) has just a few counts. The sample originates from a study of blood T cell repertoires in COVID-19. Per the germline V gene, CDR1 is SGDLS and CDR2 is YYNGEE. Trimming shortened V by 0 bases and J by 5 bases, and 18 bases separated the two germline ends. The CDR3 is 18 amino acids. As originally analysed: Reference gene primer amplification yielded estimated nucleated cell counts. Clones were sequenced by immunoSEQ multiplex PCR, and TCRdb holds only the in-frame ones, with some missing. V and J calls plus clone size are reproduced from that table; the DNA served to infer D and trimming. The sample carries under 300,000 clones, about 90% recorded once.

This chain joins TRBV9 and TRBJ2-6, with unresolved D. Sequencing input: PBMCs or T cells enriched from blood (not recorded which). This TCR came from a woman aged 55-75 years who had recovered from COVID-19. DNA of the CDR3: TGTGCCAGCAGCGTAGGAGCCCTACTACATCTTCGGGCCAACGTCCTGACTTTC. Translation: CASSVGALLHLRANVLTF.